This entry concerns a single T cell receptor (beta chain). Assay: immunoSEQ multiplex PCR; the TCRdb copy retains only in-frame clones and omits some. The sample contains some 150,000 clones, around 90% of which appear only once. Germline values: CDR1 MNHNS, CDR2 SASEGT. Trimming left V 2 bases short and J 4 bases short, with 9 bases between. The CDR3 is made up of 14 amino acids. This sample was taken from a study of control samples from healthy donors and cancer patients. The source of this sequence is a young man in good health. The chain carries TRBV6-1 and TRBJ1-5; possible D gene TRBD1, 5 bases. The sequenced sample was blood. CDR3 loop: CASSEQGLNQPQHF. Written as DNA, the CDR3 is TGTGCCAGCAGTGAACAGGGATTAAATCAGCCCCAGCATTTT.